A selection of T cell receptor beta chains follows, all from one sample in a study of T cells in Graves' hyperthyroidism and ophthalmopathy. TCRdb ran MiXCR on the multiplex PCR reads and lists one entry per CDR3 protein. The profile shows about 640,000 distinct CDR3 sequences, more than 20% of them singletons. Sequenced input: blood. These receptors originate from a man aged 25-45 years with Graves' ophthalmopathy. CDR3s include the opening cysteine and the closing phenylalanine or tryptophan. Each record gives: clone size, D gene, CDR3 length, J gene, V gene, CDR3 protein, CDR3 DNA. A D gene is named only where the DNA matches it firmly. Not all rows give a size; the values are once, few, many and, for expanded clones, a class.

clone_size: .; d_call: .; cdr3_length: 16; j_call: TRBJ2-4; v_call: TRBV6-1; cdr3_aa: CASSEGRIRAKTIQYF; cdr3_nt: TGTGCCAGCAGTGAAGGGAGAATCCGAGCCAAAACCATTCAGTACTTC
clone_size: few; d_call: .; cdr3_length: 15; j_call: TRBJ1-2; v_call: TRBV11-2; cdr3_aa: CASSHLSDRNYGYTF; cdr3_nt: TGTGCCAGCAGTCATCTCTCGGACCGGAACTATGGCTACACCTTC
clone_size: many; d_call: .; cdr3_length: 14; j_call: TRBJ2-3; v_call: TRBV5-1; cdr3_aa: CASSVAQGPDTQYF; cdr3_nt: TGCGCCAGCAGCGTGGCTCAGGGGCCAGATACGCAGTATTTT
clone_size: .; d_call: .; cdr3_length: 14; j_call: TRBJ2-6; v_call: TRBV30; cdr3_aa: CAFRRSAGANVLTF; cdr3_nt: TGTGCCTTTCGCCGATCTGCTGGGGCCAACGTCCTGACTTTC
clone_size: many; d_call: TRBD2; cdr3_length: 13; j_call: TRBJ2-7; v_call: TRBV12-3/TRBV12-4; cdr3_aa: CASSFGLADEQYF; cdr3_nt: TGTGCCAGCAGTTTCGGACTAGCGGACGAGCAGTACTTC
clone_size: .; d_call: .; cdr3_length: 15; j_call: TRBJ2-4; v_call: TRBV28; cdr3_aa: CASNKGRLAKNIQYF; cdr3_nt: TGTGCCAGCAACAAGGGACGGCTAGCCAAAAACATTCAGTACTTC
clone_size: once; d_call: .; cdr3_length: 11; j_call: TRBJ2-1; v_call: TRBV7-2; cdr3_aa: CASSVTREQFF; cdr3_nt: TGTGCCAGCAGCGTGACCCGAGAGCAGTTCTTC
clone_size: many; d_call: .; cdr3_length: 14; j_call: TRBJ1-2; v_call: TRBV18; cdr3_aa: CASSPLDTNYGYTF; cdr3_nt: TGTGCCAGCTCACCACTTGACACAAACTATGGCTACACCTTC
clone_size: few; d_call: .; cdr3_length: 16; j_call: TRBJ1-2; v_call: TRBV6-2/TRBV6-3; cdr3_aa: CASSYPDETLNYGYTF; cdr3_nt: TGTGCCAGCAGTTACCCTGACGAAACTCTTAACTATGGCTACACCTTC
clone_size: .; d_call: TRBD1; cdr3_length: 14; j_call: TRBJ2-2; v_call: TRBV27; cdr3_aa: CASRQGINTGELFF; cdr3_nt: TGTGCCAGCAGACAGGGGATTAACACCGGGGAGCTGTTTTTT
clone_size: .; d_call: .; cdr3_length: 18; j_call: TRBJ1-5; v_call: TRBV6-5; cdr3_aa: CASSYSAQGANSNQPQHF; cdr3_nt: TGTGCCAGCAGTTACTCGGCGCAGGGCGCTAATAGCAATCAGCCCCAGCATTTT
clone_size: few; d_call: TRBD1; cdr3_length: 13; j_call: TRBJ1-4; v_call: TRBV24-1; cdr3_aa: CATSDRRGEKLFF; cdr3_nt: TGTGCCACCAGTGACCGCAGGGGGGAAAAACTGTTTTTT
clone_size: once; d_call: .; cdr3_length: 16; j_call: TRBJ1-4; v_call: TRBV5-1; cdr3_aa: CASSLARGGPDEKLFF; cdr3_nt: TGCGCCAGCAGCTTGGCCCGCGGGGGACCCGATGAAAAACTGTTTTTT
clone_size: .; d_call: .; cdr3_length: 15; j_call: TRBJ2-7; v_call: TRBV4-3; cdr3_aa: CASSQERGLGLEQYF; cdr3_nt: TGCGCCAGCAGCCAAGAACGGGGCTTGGGGTTGGAGCAGTACTTC
clone_size: few; d_call: .; cdr3_length: 12; j_call: TRBJ2-7; v_call: TRBV6-2/TRBV6-3; cdr3_aa: CASSYSRVEQYF; cdr3_nt: TGTGCCAGCAGTTACTCGAGGGTCGAGCAGTACTTC
clone_size: many; d_call: .; cdr3_length: 15; j_call: TRBJ1-1; v_call: TRBV4-3; cdr3_aa: CASSQDLGYQREAFF; cdr3_nt: TGCGCCAGCAGCCAAGACCTGGGGTACCAACGTGAAGCTTTCTTT
clone_size: .; d_call: TRBD2; cdr3_length: 17; j_call: TRBJ2-1; v_call: TRBV28; cdr3_aa: CASSPGASGRPYNEQFF; cdr3_nt: TGTGCCAGCAGCCCCGGTGCTAGCGGGAGGCCCTACAATGAGCAGTTCTTC
clone_size: many; d_call: .; cdr3_length: 14; j_call: TRBJ1-1; v_call: TRBV20-1; cdr3_aa: CSAWTVQRGTEAFF; cdr3_nt: TGCAGTGCGTGGACGGTTCAGAGAGGCACTGAAGCTTTCTTT
clone_size: few; d_call: .; cdr3_length: 12; j_call: TRBJ1-2; v_call: TRBV5-8; cdr3_aa: CASSGWSYGYTF; cdr3_nt: TGTGCCAGCAGTGGCTGGAGCTATGGCTACACCTTC
clone_size: many; d_call: TRBD1; cdr3_length: 14; j_call: TRBJ2-7; v_call: TRBV11-2; cdr3_aa: CASSRDRQPYEQYF; cdr3_nt: TGTGCCAGCAGCCGGGACAGGCAACCCTACGAGCAGTACTTC
clone_size: many; d_call: TRBD1; cdr3_length: 12; j_call: TRBJ2-7; v_call: TRBV7-9; cdr3_aa: CASSPTGVEQYF; cdr3_nt: TGTGCCAGCAGCCCAACAGGGGTCGAGCAGTACTTC
clone_size: few; d_call: TRBD2; cdr3_length: 17; j_call: TRBJ2-3; v_call: TRBV6-6; cdr3_aa: CASSYSGGRALTDTQYF; cdr3_nt: TGTGCCAGCAGTTACTCGGGCGGGAGAGCATTGACAGATACGCAGTATTTT
clone_size: .; d_call: TRBD1; cdr3_length: 14; j_call: TRBJ2-7; v_call: TRBV28; cdr3_aa: CASSFGTAPYEQYF; cdr3_nt: TGTGCCAGCAGTTTCGGGACAGCTCCCTACGAGCAGTACTTC
clone_size: .; d_call: TRBD1; cdr3_length: 16; j_call: TRBJ1-5; v_call: TRBV19; cdr3_aa: CASSSRGQLSNQPQHF; cdr3_nt: TGTGCCAGTAGTAGCCGGGGACAGCTAAGCAATCAGCCCCAGCATTTT